This entry lists 9 T cell receptor beta chains sequenced from one sample in a study of cytomegalovirus exposure and HLA in healthy donors. 60 Vbeta and 13 Jbeta primers were used in PCR. Libraries were prepared by immunoSEQ multiplex PCR; TCRdb keeps only in-frame clonotypes and omits some of them. The data show a few hundred thousand clones, with 80% seen just once and over 0.3% held by the top ten. The source material was PBMCs. These TCRs come from a girl aged 2-10 years in good health and CMV-seronegative.

In this sample, this clone turned up once. This sequence joins TRBV10-1 and TRBJ2-5; D perhaps matches TRBD2 (6 bases). Per the germline V gene, CDR1 is WNHNN and CDR2 is SYGVQD (reference sequence). The V gene lost 3 bases and the J gene lost 5 bases, with 13 bases spanning the gap. The CDR3 contains 14 residues. The CDR3 reads CASSDTAGSETQYF. CDR3 bases: TGCGCCAGCAGTGATACGGCGGGATCCGAGACCCAGTACTTC.

The CDR3 here is CASSNYEQYF. CDR3 bases: TGTGCCAGCAGCAATTACGAGCAGTACTTC. The chain combines TRBV7-9 with TRBJ2-5; unclear D gene. The J call may be mistaken, given a closer DNA end match to TRBJ2-7. The CDR3 spans 10 residues. Germline V gene lookup returns CDR1 SEHNR and CDR2 FQNEAQ (reference sequence).

V and J are TRBV27 and TRBJ2-1; 7 bases agree with TRBD2. Germline V gives CDR1 MNHEY, CDR2 SMNVEV (reference sequence). The CDR3 is made up of 17 amino acids. V shed 3 bases, J shed 2 bases, and the junction held 10 bases outside the gene matches. In DNA, the CDR3 is TGTGCCAGCAGTTTTCTTAAATTAGCGGGCCCCTACAATGAGCAGTTCTTC. This codes for CASSFLKLAGPYNEQFF.

The rearrangement joins TRBV6-5 to TRBJ2-7; D might be TRBD1 (6 bases). Germline-derived CDR1 and CDR2 are MNHEY and SVGAGI. This CDR3 has 15 amino acids. Trimming pared 4 bases from V and 7 bases from J, leaving 20 bases between. The CDR3 nucleotides read TGTGCCAGCAGTTCAGTTGGGGGCTCACCTCGGGAGCAGTACTTC. Residues: CASSSVGGSPREQYF.

The chain carries TRBV7-8 and TRBJ2-7; D not certain. CDR1 is SGHVS, CDR2 FQNEAQ, per germline. V shed 5 bases and J shed 2 bases, with 22 bases lying between them. The CDR3 consists of 17 residues. CDR3 bases: TGTGCCAGCAGCCCCCAGCTGTACACAGCCCCCCCCTACGAGCAGTACTTC. This codes for CASSPQLYTAPPYEQYF.

The rearrangement joins TRBV5-8 to TRBJ1-1, with D perhaps matching TRBD1 (5 bases). From germline, CDR1 is SGHTS and CDR2 YDEGEE. Trimming removed 3 bases at V and 3 bases at J, with 21 bases between. The CDR3 spans 17 residues. The CDR3 is CASSSRGRGTQDTEAFF. The CDR3 DNA is TGTGCCAGCAGCTCAAGGGGCCGAGGCACTCAGGACACTGAAGCTTTCTTT. Based on the CDR3 plus reference TRBV5-8 and TRBJ1-1, the full variable domain is EAGVTQSPTHLIKTRGQQATLRCSPISGHTSVYWYQQALGLGLQFLLWYDEGEERNRGNFPPRFSGRQFPNYSSELNVNALELEDSALYLCASSSRGRGTQDTEAFFGQGTRLTVV.

The CDR3 region is CASSSAEGIEQYF. The CDR3 nucleotides are TGCGCCAGCAGCTCCGCCGAGGGAATCGAGCAGTACTTC. The chain uses TRBV5-1 and TRBJ2-7; D perhaps matches TRBD2 (5 bases). The CDR3 is 13 amino acids. In germline, CDR1 is SGHRS, CDR2 YFSETQ. V lost 3 bases and J lost 6, with 13 bases in between. The full variable domain, completed using reference TRBV5-1 and TRBJ2-7, is KAGVTQTPRYLIKTRGQQVTLSCSPISGHRSVSWYQQTPGQGLQFLFEYFSETQRNKGNFPGRFSGRQFSNSRSEMNVSTLELGDSALYLCASSSAEGIEQYFGPGTRLTVT.

V is TRBV29-1 and J is TRBJ1-5; D might be TRBD1 (5 bases). There are 15 residues in the CDR3. From germline, CDR1 is SQVTM and CDR2 ANQGSEA. Trimming took off 6 bases at V and 11 bases at J, with 26 bases between the two ends. CDR3 nucleotides: TGCAGCGTAAACATACCGGGACGCGGGGTAATGGCCCAGCATTTT. Translated, it gives CSVNIPGRGVMAQHF.

The V call is TRBV19, the J call TRBJ1-4; no clear D gene. With 5 bases removed from V and 0 bases from J, the gap between germline ends came to 7 bases. Germline values: CDR1 LNHDA, CDR2 SQIVND (reference sequence). The CDR3 extends over 14 amino acids. Here the CDR3 reads CASSGGATNEKLFF. Here the CDR3 DNA reads TGTGCCAGTAGTGGCGGGGCAACTAATGAAAAACTGTTTTTT.